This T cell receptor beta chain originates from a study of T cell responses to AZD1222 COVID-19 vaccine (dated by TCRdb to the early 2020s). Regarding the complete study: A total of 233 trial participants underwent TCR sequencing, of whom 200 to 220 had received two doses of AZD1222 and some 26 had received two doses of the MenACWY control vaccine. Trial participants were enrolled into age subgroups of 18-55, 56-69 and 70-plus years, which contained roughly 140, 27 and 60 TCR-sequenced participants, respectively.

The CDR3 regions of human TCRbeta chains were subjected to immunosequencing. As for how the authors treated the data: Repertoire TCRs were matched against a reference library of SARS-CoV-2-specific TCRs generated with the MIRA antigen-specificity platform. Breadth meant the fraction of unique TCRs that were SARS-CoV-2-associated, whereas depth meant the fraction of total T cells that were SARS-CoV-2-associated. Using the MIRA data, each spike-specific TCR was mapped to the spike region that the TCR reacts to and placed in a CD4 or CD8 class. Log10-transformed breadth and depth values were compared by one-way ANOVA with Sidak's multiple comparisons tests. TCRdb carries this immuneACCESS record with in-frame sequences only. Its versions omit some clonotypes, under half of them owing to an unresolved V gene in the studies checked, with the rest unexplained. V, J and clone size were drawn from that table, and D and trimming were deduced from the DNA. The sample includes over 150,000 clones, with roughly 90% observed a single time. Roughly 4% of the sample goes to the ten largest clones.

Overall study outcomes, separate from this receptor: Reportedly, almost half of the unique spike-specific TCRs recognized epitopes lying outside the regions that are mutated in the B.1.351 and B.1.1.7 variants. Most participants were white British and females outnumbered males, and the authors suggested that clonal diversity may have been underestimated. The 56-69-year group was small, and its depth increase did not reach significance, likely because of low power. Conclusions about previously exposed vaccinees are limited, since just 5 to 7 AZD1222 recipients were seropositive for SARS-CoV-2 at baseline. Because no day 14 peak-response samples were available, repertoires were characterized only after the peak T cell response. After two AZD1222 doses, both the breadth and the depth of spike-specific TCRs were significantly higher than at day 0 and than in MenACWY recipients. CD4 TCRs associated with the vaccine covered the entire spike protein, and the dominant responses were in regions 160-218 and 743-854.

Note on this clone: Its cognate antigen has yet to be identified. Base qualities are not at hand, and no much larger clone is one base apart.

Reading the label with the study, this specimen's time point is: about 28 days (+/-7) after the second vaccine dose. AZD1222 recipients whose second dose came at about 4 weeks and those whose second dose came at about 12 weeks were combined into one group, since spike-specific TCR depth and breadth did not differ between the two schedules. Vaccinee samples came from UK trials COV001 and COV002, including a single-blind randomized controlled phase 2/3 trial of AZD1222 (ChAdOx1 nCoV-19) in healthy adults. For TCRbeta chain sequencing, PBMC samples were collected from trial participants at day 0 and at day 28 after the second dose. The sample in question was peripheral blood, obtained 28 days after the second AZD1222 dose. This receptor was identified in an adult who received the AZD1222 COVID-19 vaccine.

CDR3 sequence: CASISGVANTEAFF. The nucleotide sequence reads as follows: TGTGCCAGCATTTCGGGGGTCGCGAACACTGAAGCTTTCTTT. Rearrangement joined TRBV6-5 to TRBJ1-1, and TRBD1 may be the D gene, going by 5 matching bases. Relative to germline, V is 7 bases shorter and J is 1 base shorter, with 13 bases between their ends. The germline V gene provides CDR1 MNHEY and CDR2 SVGAGI. The CDR3 spans 14 residues, from the cysteine through the phenylalanine. CDR3 DNA only is kept here, 42 bases in frame from base 1.